This TCR beta chain was recovered during a study of identical twins. TCRdb processed the 5' RACE reads anew with MiXCR; each CDR3 protein has one entry. Of roughly 690,000 distinct CDR3 sequences detected, roughly 6.2% appear once; the ten largest clones hold roughly 1.8%. This clonotype was seen more than once but under ten times. No antigen is known for it. Unmatched junction bases numbered 9, after V lost 2 bases and J lost 3 bases. CDR3 length: 17 amino acids. Regarding the study as a whole: The study drew conclusions from cross-sectional statistical analysis, not from following the same donors.

The origin of this receptor is a man aged 18-30 years in good health. The specimen sequenced was naive T cells sorted from blood. V gene TRBV12-3 or TRBV12-4 combines with J gene TRBJ2-1; 8 bases match TRBD2. Here the CDR3 reads CASSLKSGSMRYNEQFF. In nucleotides, the CDR3 is TGTGCCAGCAGTTTAAAAAGCGGGAGCATGCGCTACAATGAGCAGTTCTTC.